These T cell receptor beta chains were read from a single sample in a study of T cell repertoires in cytomegalovirus infection. For these TCRs, the target antigens are not known. TCRdb used MiXCR to reprocess the reads, holding one entry per CDR3 protein. Of about 900,000 distinct CDR3 sequences in the sample, roughly 30% are singletons; the top ten hold over 12%. The sample in question was cultured CD8+ T cells from PBMCs, obtained from culture after CMV antigen stimulation. These receptors all stem from a human donor in good health (CMV status not recorded). Some clones in this sample may be carry-over from other donors' samples. CDR3s include the opening cysteine and the closing phenylalanine or tryptophan. Rows may omit the clone size; those that give it use once, few, many or a size class.

v_call	clone_size	cdr3_aa
TRBV27	-	CASRRGGGINEQFF
TRBV15	once	CATSRGSAGVGDTQYF
TRBV12-3/TRBV12-4	-	CASTFVDPTGEVPYNEQFF
TRBV6-6	many	CASSGTGATEAFF
TRBV11-1	-	CASSLVARGVSYNEQFF
TRBV7-8	many	CASSLAPGEETQYF
TRBV5-1	-	CASSLGWTDNTEAFF
TRBV11-1	many	CASSPGRGGGFNEQFF
TRBV20-1	-	CSASSGGAGNEQFF
TRBV27	-	CASSLGSAVSEAFF
TRBV4-1	-	CASSQPLRGNTEAFF
TRBV7-2	many	CASSSRGQGNNQPQHF
TRBV13	once	CASSYQVHQETQYF
TRBV24-1	few	CATSDTDVAFF
TRBV5-4	few	CASSPSDKADYYNEQFF
TRBV7-9	few	CASSLGGSPYGGGELFF
TRBV19	few	CASSTGTRNVYTF
TRBV7-3	-	CASSPGNWSTDTQYF
TRBV10-2	-	CASSESPGGVETQYF
TRBV6-2/TRBV6-3	few	CASSYGRTSTNEKLFF
TRBV6-2/TRBV6-3	-	CASSLDREQEQQETQYF
TRBV7-9	few	CASSRPSAGRETQYF
TRBV7-6	-	CASTPPGQRRETQYF
TRBV28	-	CASRSTMGSMVFPDTEAFF
TRBV4-1	-	CASSQDRYGWTEAFF
TRBV29-1	-	CSVIERVRFAYGYTF
TRBV10-3	-	CAISGQGPGYTF
TRBV7-9	-	CASSLARSGGTKETQYF
TRBV4-1	once	CASSQDKRGTDTQYF
TRBV12-3/TRBV12-4	many	CASSFVGEQYF
TRBV28	many	CASRYTGQGDQPQHF
TRBV12-3/TRBV12-4	few	CASSLAGGEDTQYF
TRBV7-9	few	CASQAATGSSYNEQFF
TRBV6-5	few	CASSYNRVNTEAFF
TRBV27	-	CASSFGTVAGAFF
TRBV7-6	-	CASSARTGVRNTEAFF